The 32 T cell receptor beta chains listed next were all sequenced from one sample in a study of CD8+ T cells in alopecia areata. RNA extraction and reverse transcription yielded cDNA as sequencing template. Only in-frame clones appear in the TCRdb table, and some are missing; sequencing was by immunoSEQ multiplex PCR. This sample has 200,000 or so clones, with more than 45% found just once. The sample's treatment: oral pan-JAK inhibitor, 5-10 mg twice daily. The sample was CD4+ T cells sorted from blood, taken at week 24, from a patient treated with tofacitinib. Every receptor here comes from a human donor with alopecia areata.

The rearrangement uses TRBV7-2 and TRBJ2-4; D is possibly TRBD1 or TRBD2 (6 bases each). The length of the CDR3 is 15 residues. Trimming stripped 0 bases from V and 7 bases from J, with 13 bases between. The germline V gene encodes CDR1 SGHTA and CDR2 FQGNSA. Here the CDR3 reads CASSLARGLGNIQYF. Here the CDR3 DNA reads TGTGCCAGCAGCTTAGCCCGGGGGCTGGGGAACATTCAGTACTTC.

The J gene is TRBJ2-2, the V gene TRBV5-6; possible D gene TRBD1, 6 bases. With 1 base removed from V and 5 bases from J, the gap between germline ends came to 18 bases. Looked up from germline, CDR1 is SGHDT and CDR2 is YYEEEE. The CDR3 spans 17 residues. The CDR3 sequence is CASSLYGQGGRTGELFF. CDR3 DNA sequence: TGTGCCAGCAGCTTGTATGGGCAAGGGGGACGAACCGGGGAGCTGTTTTTT.

CDR3: CATSRGHGYTF. DNA of the CDR3: TGTGCCACCAGCAGAGGACATGGCTACACCTTC. This chain connects TRBV15 to TRBJ1-2, with D unresolved. Trimming stripped 1 base from V and 6 bases from J, with 3 bases between. The CDR3 has 11 amino acids. Germline assignment: CDR1 LNHNV and CDR2 YYDKDF (reference sequence).

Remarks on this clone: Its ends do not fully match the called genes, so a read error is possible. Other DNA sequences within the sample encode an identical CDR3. The CDR3 spells CASSYSSVYNEQFF. CDR3 nucleotide sequence: TGTGCCAGCAGTTACTCTAGCGTTTACAATGAGCAGTTCTTC. The chain employs TRBV10-3 and TRBJ2-1, with a tentative D call TRBD2 (6 bases). This CDR3 contains 14 residues. CDR1 ENHRY and CDR2 SYGVKD come from the germline V gene.

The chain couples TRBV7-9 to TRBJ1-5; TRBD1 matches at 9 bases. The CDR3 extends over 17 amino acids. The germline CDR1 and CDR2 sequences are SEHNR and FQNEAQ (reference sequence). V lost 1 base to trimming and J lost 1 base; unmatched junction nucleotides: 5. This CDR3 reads CASSLGDRAISNQPQHF. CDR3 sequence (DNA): TGTGCCAGCAGCTTAGGGGACAGGGCAATAAGCAATCAGCCCCAGCATTTT. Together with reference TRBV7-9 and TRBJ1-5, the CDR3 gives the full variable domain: DTGVSQNPRHKITKRGQNVTFRCDPISEHNRLYWYRQTLGQGPEFLTYFQNEAQLEKSRLLSDRFSAERPKGSFSTLEIQRTEQGDSAMYLCASSLGDRAISNQPQHFGDGTRLSIL.

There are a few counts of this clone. CDR3 loop: CASSGPLVGGPQETQYF. The DNA of the CDR3 is TGTGCCAGCAGTGGCCCCCTTGTGGGAGGTCCCCAAGAGACCCAGTACTTC. The rearrangement joins TRBV28 to TRBJ2-5; TRBD2 is a possible D gene (6 bases). The germline V gene encodes CDR1 MDHEN and CDR2 SYDVKM. Trimming pared 5 bases from V and 1 base from J, leaving 20 bases between. CDR3 length: 17 residues.

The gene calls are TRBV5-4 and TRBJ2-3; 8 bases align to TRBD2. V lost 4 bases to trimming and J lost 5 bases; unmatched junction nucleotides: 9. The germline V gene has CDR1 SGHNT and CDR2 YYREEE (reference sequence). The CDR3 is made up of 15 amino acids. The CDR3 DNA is TGTGCCAGCAGCCCCGGGGGGGCCCTAGGAGATACGCAGTATTTT. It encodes CASSPGGALGDTQYF. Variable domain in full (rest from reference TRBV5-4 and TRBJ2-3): ETGVTQSPTHLIKTRGQQVTLRCSSQSGHNTVSWYQQALGQGPQFIFQYYREEENGRGNFPPRFSGLQFPNYSSELNVNALELDDSALYLCASSPGGALGDTQYFGPGTRLTVL.

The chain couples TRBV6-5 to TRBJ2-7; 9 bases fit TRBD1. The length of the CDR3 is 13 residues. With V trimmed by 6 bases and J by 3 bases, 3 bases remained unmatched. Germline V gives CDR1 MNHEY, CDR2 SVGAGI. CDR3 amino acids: CASRRGQGYEQYF. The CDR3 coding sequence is TGTGCCAGCAGAAGGGGACAGGGCTACGAGCAGTACTTC.

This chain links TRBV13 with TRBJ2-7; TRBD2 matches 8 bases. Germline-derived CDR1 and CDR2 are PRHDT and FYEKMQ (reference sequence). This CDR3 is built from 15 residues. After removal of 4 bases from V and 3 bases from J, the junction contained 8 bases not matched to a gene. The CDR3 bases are TGTGCCAGCAGCTCCGTAGCGGGGAACCTCTACGAGCAGTACTTC. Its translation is CASSSVAGNLYEQYF.

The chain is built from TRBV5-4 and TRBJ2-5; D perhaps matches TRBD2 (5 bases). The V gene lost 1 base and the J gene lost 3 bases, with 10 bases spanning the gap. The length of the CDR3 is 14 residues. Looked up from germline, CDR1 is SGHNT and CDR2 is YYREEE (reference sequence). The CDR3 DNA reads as TGTGCCAGCAGCTTGAGTCAGGAGGAAGAGACCCAGTACTTC. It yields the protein CASSLSQEEETQYF.

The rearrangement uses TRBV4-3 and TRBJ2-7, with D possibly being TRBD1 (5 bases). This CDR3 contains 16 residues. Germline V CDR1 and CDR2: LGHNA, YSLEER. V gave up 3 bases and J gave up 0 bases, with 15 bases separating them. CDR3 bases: TGCGCCAGCAGCCAGCAGGACATTTTGATCTCCTACGAGCAGTACTTC. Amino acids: CASSQQDILISYEQYF.

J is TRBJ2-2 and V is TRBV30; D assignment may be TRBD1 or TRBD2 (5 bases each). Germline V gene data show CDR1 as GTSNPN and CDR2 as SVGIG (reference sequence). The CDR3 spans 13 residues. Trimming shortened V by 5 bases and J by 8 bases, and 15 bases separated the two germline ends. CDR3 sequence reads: CAWGTHAGGELFF. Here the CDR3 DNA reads TGTGCCTGGGGGACGCACGCAGGTGGGGAGCTGTTTTTT.

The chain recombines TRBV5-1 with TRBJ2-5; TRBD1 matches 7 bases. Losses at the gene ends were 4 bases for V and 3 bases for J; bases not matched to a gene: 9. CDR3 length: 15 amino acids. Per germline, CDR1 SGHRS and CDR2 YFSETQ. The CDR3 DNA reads TGCGCCAGCAGCACCGCCGGGACAGCGAAAGAGACCCAGTACTTC. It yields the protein CASSTAGTAKETQYF. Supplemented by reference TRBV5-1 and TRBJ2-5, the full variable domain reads KAGVTQTPRYLIKTRGQQVTLSCSPISGHRSVSWYQQTPGQGLQFLFEYFSETQRNKGNFPGRFSGRQFSNSRSEMNVSTLELGDSALYLCASSTAGTAKETQYFGPGTRLLVL.

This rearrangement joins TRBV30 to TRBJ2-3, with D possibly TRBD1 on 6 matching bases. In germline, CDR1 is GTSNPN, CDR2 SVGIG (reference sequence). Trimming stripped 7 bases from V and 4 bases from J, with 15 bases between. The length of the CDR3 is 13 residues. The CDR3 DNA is TGTGCCTTCGGTACAGGGCGTCCAGATACGCAGTATTTT. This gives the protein CAFGTGRPDTQYF. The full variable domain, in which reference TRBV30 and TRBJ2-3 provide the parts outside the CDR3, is SQTIHQWPATLVQPVGSPLSLECTVEGTSNPNLYWYRQAAGRGLQLLFYSVGIGQISSEVPQNLSASRPQDRQFILSSKKLLLSDSGFYLCAFGTGRPDTQYFGPGTRLTVL.

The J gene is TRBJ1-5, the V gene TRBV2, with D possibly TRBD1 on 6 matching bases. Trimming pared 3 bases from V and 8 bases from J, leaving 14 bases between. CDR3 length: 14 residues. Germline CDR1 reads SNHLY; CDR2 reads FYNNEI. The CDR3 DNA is TGTGCCAGCAGTGAGTTCGGGGAGGGGGAGCCCCAGCATTTT. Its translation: CASSEFGEGEPQHF.

The CDR3 DNA follows: TGCGCCAGCAGCCAACTGGGACTAGCGGGGGGACGGATGTACGAGCAGTACTTC. As protein: CASSQLGLAGGRMYEQYF. The chain carries TRBV4-1 and TRBJ2-7, with 15 bases that match TRBD2. J gave up 4 bases and V 2 bases, and 9 bases lay outside the gene matches. Germline V CDR1 and CDR2: MGHRA, YSYEKL. The CDR3 loop spans 18 amino acids.

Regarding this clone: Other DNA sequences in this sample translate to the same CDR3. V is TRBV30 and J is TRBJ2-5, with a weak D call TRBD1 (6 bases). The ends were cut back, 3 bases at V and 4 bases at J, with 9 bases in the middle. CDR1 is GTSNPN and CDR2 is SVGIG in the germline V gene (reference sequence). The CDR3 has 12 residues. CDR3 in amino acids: CAWSTGTETQYF. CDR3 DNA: TGTGCCTGGAGCACAGGGACAGAGACCCAGTACTTC.

This CDR3 reads CAWSIGTSGIYEQYF. CDR3 DNA: TGTGCCTGGAGTATCGGCACTAGCGGGATATACGAGCAGTACTTC. The chain couples TRBV30 to TRBJ2-7; 10 positions match TRBD2. The CDR3 length is 15 residues. V lost 2 bases, J lost 4 bases, and 8 bases stayed unmatched. The V gene's germline CDR1 is GTSNPN and CDR2 SVGIG (reference sequence).

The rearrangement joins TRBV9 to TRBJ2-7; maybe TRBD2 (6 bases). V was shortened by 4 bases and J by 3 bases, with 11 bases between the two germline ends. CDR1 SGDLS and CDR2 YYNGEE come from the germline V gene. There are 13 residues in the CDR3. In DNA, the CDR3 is TGTGCCAGCAGCCCCCCGGGGGACTACGAGCAGTACTTC. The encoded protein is CASSPPGDYEQYF.

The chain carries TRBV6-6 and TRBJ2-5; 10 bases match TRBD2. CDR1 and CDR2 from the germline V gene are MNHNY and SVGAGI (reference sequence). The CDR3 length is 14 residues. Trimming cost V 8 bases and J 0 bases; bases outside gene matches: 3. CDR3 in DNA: TGTGCCAGCGGACTAGCGGCGTACCAAGAGACCCAGTACTTC. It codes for CASGLAAYQETQYF.

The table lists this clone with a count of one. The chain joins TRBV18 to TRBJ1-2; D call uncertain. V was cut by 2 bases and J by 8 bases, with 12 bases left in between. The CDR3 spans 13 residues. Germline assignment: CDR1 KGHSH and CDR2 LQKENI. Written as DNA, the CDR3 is TGTGCCAGCTCACCAGCCTACATAGAGGGCTACACCTTC. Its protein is CASSPAYIEGYTF.

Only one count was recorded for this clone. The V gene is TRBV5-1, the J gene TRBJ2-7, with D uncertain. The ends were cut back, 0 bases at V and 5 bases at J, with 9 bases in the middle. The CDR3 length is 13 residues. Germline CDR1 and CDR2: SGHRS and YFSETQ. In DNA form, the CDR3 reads TGCGCCAGCAGCTTGGTGGTAAGTGACGAGCAGTACTTC. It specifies CASSLVVSDEQYF.

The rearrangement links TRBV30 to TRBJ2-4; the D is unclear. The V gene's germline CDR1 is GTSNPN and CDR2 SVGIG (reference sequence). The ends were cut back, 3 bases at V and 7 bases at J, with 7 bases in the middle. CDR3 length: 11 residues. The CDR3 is CAWSFGNIQYF. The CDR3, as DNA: TGTGCCTGGAGCTTCGGCAACATTCAGTACTTC.

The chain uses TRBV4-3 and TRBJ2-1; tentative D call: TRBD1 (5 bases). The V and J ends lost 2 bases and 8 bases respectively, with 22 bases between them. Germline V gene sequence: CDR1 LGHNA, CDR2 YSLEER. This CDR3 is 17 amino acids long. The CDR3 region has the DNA TGCGCCAGCAGCCAAATAACTGGGGCGGCCTCTTCGGATGAGCAGTTCTTC. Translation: CASSQITGAASSDEQFF.

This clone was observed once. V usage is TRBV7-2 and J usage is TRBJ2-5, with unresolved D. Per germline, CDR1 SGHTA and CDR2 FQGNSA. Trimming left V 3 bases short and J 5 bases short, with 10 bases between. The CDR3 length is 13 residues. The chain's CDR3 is CASSFNSRETQYF. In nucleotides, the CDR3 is TGTGCCAGCAGCTTCAACTCGAGGGAGACCCAGTACTTC.

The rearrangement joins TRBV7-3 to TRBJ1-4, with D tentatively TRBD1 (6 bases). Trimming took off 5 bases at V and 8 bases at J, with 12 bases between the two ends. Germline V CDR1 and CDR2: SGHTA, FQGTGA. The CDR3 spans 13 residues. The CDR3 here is CASSPQGLEKLFF. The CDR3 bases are TGTGCCAGCAGCCCACAGGGTTTGGAAAAACTGTTTTTT.

CDR3 sequence: CAISDPDRGHNEQFF. The DNA for the CDR3 is TGTGCCATCAGTGACCCGGACAGGGGTCACAATGAGCAGTTCTTC. The chain combines TRBV10-3 with TRBJ2-1; TRBD1 matches 9 bases. Germline-derived CDR1 and CDR2 are ENHRY and SYGVKD. The CDR3 is 15 amino acids. The V segment lost 3 bases and the J segment 5 bases; nucleotides outside the gene matches: 5.

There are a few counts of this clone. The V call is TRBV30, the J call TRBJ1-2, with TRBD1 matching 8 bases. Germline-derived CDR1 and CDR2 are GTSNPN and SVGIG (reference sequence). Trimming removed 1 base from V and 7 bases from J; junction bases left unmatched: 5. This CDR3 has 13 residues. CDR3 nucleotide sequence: TGTGCCTGGAGTGAACAGGGGGTGGGTGGCTACACCTTC. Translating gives CAWSEQGVGGYTF. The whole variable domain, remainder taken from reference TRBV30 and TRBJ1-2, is SQTIHQWPATLVQPVGSPLSLECTVEGTSNPNLYWYRQAAGRGLQLLFYSVGIGQISSEVPQNLSASRPQDRQFILSSKKLLLSDSGFYLCAWSEQGVGGYTFGSGTRLTVV.

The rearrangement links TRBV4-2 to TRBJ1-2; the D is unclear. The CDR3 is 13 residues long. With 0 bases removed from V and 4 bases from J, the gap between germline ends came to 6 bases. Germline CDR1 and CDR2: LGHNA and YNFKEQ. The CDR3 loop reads CASSQDQIYGYTF. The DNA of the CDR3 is TGTGCCAGCAGCCAAGATCAAATCTATGGCTACACCTTC.

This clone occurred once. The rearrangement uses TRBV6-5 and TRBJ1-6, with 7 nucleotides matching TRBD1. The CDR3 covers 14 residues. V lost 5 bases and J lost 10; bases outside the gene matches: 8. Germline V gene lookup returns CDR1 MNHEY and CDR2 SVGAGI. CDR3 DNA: TGTGCCAGCAGTGCCGACAGGGTGCGGTCACCCCTCCACTTT. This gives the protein CASSADRVRSPLHF.

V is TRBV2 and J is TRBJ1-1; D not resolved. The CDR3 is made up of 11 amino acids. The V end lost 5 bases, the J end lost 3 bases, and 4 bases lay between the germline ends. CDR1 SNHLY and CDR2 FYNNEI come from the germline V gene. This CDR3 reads CASSWDTEAFF. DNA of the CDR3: TGTGCCAGCAGTTGGGACACTGAAGCTTTCTTT.

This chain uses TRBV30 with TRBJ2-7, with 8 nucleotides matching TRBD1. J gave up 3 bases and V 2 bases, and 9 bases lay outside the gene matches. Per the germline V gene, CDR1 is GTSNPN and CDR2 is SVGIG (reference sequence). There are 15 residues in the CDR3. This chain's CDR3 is CAWSSRTGSNYEQYF. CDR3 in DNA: TGTGCCTGGAGTTCACGGACAGGGTCAAACTACGAGCAGTACTTC. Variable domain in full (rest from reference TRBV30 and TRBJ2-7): SQTIHQWPATLVQPVGSPLSLECTVEGTSNPNLYWYRQAAGRGLQLLFYSVGIGQISSEVPQNLSASRPQDRQFILSSKKLLLSDSGFYLCAWSSRTGSNYEQYFGPGTRLTVT.